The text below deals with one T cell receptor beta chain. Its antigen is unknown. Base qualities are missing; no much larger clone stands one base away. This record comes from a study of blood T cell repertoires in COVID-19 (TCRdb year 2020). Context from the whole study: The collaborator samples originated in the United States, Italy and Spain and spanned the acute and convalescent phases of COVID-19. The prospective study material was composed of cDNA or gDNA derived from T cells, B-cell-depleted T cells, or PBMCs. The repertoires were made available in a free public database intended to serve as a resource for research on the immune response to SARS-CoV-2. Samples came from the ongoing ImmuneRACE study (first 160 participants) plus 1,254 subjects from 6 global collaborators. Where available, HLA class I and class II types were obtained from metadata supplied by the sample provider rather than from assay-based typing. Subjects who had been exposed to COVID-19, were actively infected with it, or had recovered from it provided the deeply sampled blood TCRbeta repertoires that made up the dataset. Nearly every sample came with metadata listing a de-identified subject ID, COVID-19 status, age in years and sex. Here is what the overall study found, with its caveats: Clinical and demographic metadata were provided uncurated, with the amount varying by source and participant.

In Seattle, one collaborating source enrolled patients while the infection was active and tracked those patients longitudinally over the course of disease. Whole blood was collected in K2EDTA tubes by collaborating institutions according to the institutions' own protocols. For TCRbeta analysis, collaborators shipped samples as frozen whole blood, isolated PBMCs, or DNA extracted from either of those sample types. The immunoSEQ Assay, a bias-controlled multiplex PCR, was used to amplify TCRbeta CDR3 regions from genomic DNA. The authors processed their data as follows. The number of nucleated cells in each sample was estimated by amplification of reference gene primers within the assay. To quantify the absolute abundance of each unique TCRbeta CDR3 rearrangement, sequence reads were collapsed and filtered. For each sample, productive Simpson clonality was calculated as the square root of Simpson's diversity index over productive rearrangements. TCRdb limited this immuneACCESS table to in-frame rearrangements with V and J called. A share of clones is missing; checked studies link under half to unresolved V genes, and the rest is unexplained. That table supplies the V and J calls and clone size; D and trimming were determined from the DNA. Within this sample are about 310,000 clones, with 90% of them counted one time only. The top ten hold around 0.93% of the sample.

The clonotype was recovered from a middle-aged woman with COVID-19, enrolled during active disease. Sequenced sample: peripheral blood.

The CDR3 amino acid sequence is: CASSQTSGGRDTQYF. The DNA reads as follows: TGCGCCAGCAGCCAAACTAGCGGGGGTCGGGATACGCAGTATTTT. The chain employs TRBV5-1 and TRBJ2-3; 11 of the junction bases match TRBD2. In the germline V gene, CDR1 corresponds to SGHRS and CDR2 to YFSETQ. After removal of 4 bases from V and 6 bases from J, the junction retains 7 bases not matched to a gene. The CDR3 sequence holds 15 residues, the cysteine and phenylalanine included. Only the CDR3 DNA is retained, 45 bases long and in frame from the first base. With all but the CDR3 taken from the reference TRBV5-1 and TRBJ2-3 genes, the full variable domain is: KAGVTQTPRYLIKTRGQQVTLSCSPISGHRSVSWYQQTPGQGLQFLFEYFSETQRNKGNFPGRFSGRQFSNSRSEMNVSTLELGDSALYLCASSQTSGGRDTQYFGPGTRLTVL.